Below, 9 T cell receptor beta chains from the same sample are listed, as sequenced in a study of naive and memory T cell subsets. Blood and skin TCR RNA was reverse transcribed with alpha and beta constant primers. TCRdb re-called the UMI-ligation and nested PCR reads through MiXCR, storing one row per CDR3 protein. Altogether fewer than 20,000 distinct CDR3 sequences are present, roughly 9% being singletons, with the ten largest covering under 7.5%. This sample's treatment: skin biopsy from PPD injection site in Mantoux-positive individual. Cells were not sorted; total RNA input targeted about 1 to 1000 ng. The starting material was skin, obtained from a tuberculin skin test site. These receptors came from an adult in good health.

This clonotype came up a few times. This chain's CDR3 is CASSQDSGQGADTQYF. The CDR3 nucleotides are TGTGCCAGCAGCCAAGATTCAGGACAGGGGGCAGATACGCAGTATTTT. This chain joins TRBV4-2 and TRBJ2-3; 10 nucleotides match TRBD1. The V and J ends lost 0 bases and 4 bases, in that order; junction bases with no gene match: 4. Germline CDR1 and CDR2: LGHNA and YNFKEQ. The CDR3 extends over 16 amino acids.

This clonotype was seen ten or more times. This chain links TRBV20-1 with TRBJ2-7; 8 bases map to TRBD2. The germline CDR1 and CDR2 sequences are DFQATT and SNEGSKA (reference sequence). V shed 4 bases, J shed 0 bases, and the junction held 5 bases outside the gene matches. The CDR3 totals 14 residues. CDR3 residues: CSATLAGSSYEQYF. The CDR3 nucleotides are TGCAGTGCTACCTTAGCGGGGAGCTCCTACGAGCAGTACTTC.

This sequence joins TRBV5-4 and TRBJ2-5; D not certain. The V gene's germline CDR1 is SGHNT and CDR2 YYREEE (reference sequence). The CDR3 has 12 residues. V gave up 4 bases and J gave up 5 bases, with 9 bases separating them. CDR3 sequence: CASSGPKETQYF. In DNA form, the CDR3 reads TGTGCCAGCAGCGGCCCTAAGGAGACCCAGTACTTC.

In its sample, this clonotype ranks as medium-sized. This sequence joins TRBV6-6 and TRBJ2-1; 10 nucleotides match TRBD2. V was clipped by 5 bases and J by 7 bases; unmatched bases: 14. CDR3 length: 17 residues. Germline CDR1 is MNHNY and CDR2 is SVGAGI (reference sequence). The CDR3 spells CASSKWMSLAGGNEQFF. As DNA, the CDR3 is TGTGCCAGCAGTAAATGGATGAGTTTAGCGGGAGGAAATGAGCAGTTCTTC.

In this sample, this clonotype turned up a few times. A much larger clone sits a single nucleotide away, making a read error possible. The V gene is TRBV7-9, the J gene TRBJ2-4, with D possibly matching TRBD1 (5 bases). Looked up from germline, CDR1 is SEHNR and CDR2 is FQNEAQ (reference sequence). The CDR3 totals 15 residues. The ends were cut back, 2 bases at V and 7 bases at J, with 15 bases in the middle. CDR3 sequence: CASSLLAGWGNIQYF. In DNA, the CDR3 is TGTGCCAGCAGCTTACTTGCAGGGTGGGGTAACATTCAGTACTTC.

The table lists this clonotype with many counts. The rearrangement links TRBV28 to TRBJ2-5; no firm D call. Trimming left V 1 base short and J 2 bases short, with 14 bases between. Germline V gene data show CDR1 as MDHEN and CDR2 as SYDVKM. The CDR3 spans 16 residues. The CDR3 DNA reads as TGTGCCAGCAGTTTATTTCTCGCGGAACCACAAGAGACCCAGTACTTC. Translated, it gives CASSLFLAEPQETQYF.

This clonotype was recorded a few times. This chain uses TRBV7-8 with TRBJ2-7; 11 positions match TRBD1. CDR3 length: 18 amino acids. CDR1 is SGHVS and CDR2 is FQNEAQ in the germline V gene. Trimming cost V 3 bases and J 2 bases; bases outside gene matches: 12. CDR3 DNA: TGTGCCAGCAGCTTTAGGGACAGGGGGATCCTACCGGCCTACGAGCAGTACTTC. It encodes CASSFRDRGILPAYEQYF.

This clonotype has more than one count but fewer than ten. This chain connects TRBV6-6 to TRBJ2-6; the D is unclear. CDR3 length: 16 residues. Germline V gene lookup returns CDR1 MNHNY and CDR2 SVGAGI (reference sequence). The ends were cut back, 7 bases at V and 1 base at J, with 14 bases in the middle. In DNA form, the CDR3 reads TGTGCCAGCACTCACCTTGGGCGTTCTGGGGCCAACGTCCTGACTTTC. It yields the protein CASTHLGRSGANVLTF.

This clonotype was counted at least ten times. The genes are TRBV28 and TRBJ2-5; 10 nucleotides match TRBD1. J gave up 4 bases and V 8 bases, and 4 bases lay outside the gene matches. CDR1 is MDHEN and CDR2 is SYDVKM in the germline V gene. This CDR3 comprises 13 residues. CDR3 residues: CASQDRGAETQYF. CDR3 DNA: TGTGCCAGCCAGGACAGGGGGGCAGAGACCCAGTACTTC.